The 19 T cell receptor beta chains reported below all come from one sample, sequenced in a study of metastatic and nonmetastatic thyroid tumors. TCRdb re-analyzed the PCR reads using MiXCR. The sample lists about 70,000 clones; around 18% were seen once. Prior to thyroid surgery, none of the patients had received any treatment. The sequencing sample was made of blood. These receptors all stem from a female donor with papillary thyroid cancer or a benign thyroid nodule (not recorded which). Some clones in this sample may be carry-over from other donors' samples.

This clone is a singleton in its sample. The chain has TRBV30 and TRBJ1-2, with D possibly TRBD1 on 5 matching bases. The CDR3 length is 13 residues. Germline values: CDR1 GTSNPN, CDR2 SVGIG (reference sequence). V was clipped by 4 bases and J by 8 bases, with 17 bases between them. CDR3 in amino acids: CAWTLGGLEGYTF. The CDR3 DNA is TGTGCCTGGACCCTCGGGGGTCTAGAGGGCTACACCTTC.

This clone was detected many times. The CDR3 region is CASRPLGTGSGEQYF. CDR3 sequence (DNA): TGTGCCAGCAGACCACTCGGGACAGGGTCGGGCGAGCAGTACTTC. This chain joins TRBV27 and TRBJ2-7; 9 bases line up with TRBD1. The CDR3 contains 15 residues. The germline CDR1 and CDR2 sequences are MNHEY and SMNVEV (reference sequence). The junction had 12 bases not matched to a gene; V was cut back by 6 bases and J by 6 bases.

This clone was seen at least ten times. The chain has TRBV14 and TRBJ2-1; 9 positions match TRBD2. In germline, CDR1 is SGHDN, CDR2 FVKESK. V shed 0 bases, J shed 3 bases, and the junction held 9 bases outside the gene matches. CDR3 size: 18 residues. CDR3 amino acids: CASSQDRTGLAFYNEQFF. In DNA, the CDR3 is TGTGCCAGCAGCCAAGACCGGACAGGACTAGCGTTCTACAATGAGCAGTTCTTC.

This clone was found many times. The chain uses TRBV2 and TRBJ1-2; D gene uncertain. The germline V gene has CDR1 SNHLY and CDR2 FYNNEI. The CDR3 has 13 amino acids. The ends were cut back, 3 bases at V and 4 bases at J, with 9 bases in the middle. The CDR3 loop is CASSDVGLYGYTF. CDR3 nucleotides: TGTGCCAGCAGTGATGTAGGGCTCTATGGCTACACCTTC.

The sample holds a few counts of this clone. The rearrangement joins TRBV12-3 or TRBV12-4 to TRBJ2-3; no definite D call. The CDR3 is 14 amino acids. The V end lost 7 bases, the J end lost 2 bases, and 13 bases lay between the germline ends. CDR3 in amino acids: CASTWGNPTDTQYF. DNA for the CDR3: TGTGCCAGCACCTGGGGTAATCCCACAGATACGCAGTATTTT.

This clone came up a few times. As the CDR3 is not closed by the conserved phenylalanine or tryptophan, this likely results from a read error. The V and J genes are TRBV6-2 or TRBV6-3 and TRBJ2-6; no clear D gene. Germline V gene lookup returns CDR1 MNHEY and CDR2 SVGEGT. The CDR3 is 14 amino acids. Between the trimmed V and J ends, which lost 4 bases and 4 bases, there was a span of 8 bases. The CDR3 DNA is TGTGCCAGCAGTTCCTGGGCCGGGGCCAACGTCCTGACTTTA. Translating it yields CASSSWAGANVLTL.

The chain has TRBV6-2 or TRBV6-3 and TRBJ2-7, with 8 bases identical to TRBD2. Per the germline V gene, CDR1 is MNHEY and CDR2 is SVGEGT. This CDR3 is built from 13 residues. The V gene end was trimmed by 6 bases and the J gene end by 4 bases; junction bases not matched to a gene: 5. The CDR3 loop is CASRGAGVYEQYF. CDR3 bases: TGTGCCAGCAGGGGAGCGGGAGTGTACGAGCAGTACTTC.

In this sample, this clone turned up many times. The rearrangement joins TRBV6-6 to TRBJ2-3; tentative D call: TRBD1 (6 bases). From germline, CDR1 is MNHNY and CDR2 SVGAGI (reference sequence). Trimming left V 5 bases short and J 2 bases short, with 23 bases between. The CDR3 covers 18 residues. CDR3 in amino acids: CASSIGRPGHPVTDTQYF. The DNA for the CDR3 is TGTGCCAGCAGTATCGGTCGTCCGGGACACCCCGTCACAGATACGCAGTATTTT.

This clone was counted between two and nine times. The chain is built from TRBV28 and TRBJ2-7; TRBD1 aligns across 9 bases. The length of the CDR3 is 15 residues. V lost 5 bases, J lost 4 bases, and 9 bases stayed unmatched. Germline lookup yields CDR1 MDHEN and CDR2 SYDVKM. The CDR3 nucleotides read TGTGCCAGCAGTACGCCCGGACAGGGGAGTTACGAGCAGTACTTC. Translating gives CASSTPGQGSYEQYF.

This clone has only a few counts. The V and J genes are TRBV6-1 and TRBJ2-1; D assignment may be TRBD1 or TRBD2 (6 bases each). CDR1 and CDR2 from the germline V gene are MNHNS and SASEGT. The CDR3 is 14 residues long. The V end lost 6 bases, the J end lost 7 bases, and 16 bases lay between the germline ends. CDR3 amino acids: CASSLRGAGNEQFF. The CDR3 coding sequence is TGTGCCAGCAGCCTTAGGGGGGCTGGTAATGAGCAGTTCTTC.

This clone was detected many times. CDR3 nucleotides: TGTGCCAGCAGCCCACAATACGGGGAGCTGTTTTTT. Translation: CASSPQYGELFF. The chain links TRBV11-2 to TRBJ2-2; no definite D call. The germline V and J ends were trimmed by 5 bases and 7 bases, with 8 bases remaining between them. CDR3 size: 12 residues. The germline V gene encodes CDR1 SGHAT and CDR2 FQNNGV.

The table lists this clone with many counts. The CDR3 coding sequence is TGTGCCAGCAGTGAATGGTCCAGCTCCTACAATGAGCAGTTCTTC. Its translation is CASSEWSSSYNEQFF. The chain is built from TRBV2 and TRBJ2-1; D is undetermined. Looked up from germline, CDR1 is SNHLY and CDR2 is FYNNEI. V lost 2 bases and J lost 0, with 8 bases in between. The CDR3 contains 15 residues.

This CDR3 reads CASYPGLAGPTDEQYF. CDR3 in DNA: TGTGCCAGCTACCCGGGACTAGCGGGACCCACGGACGAGCAGTACTTC. This chain links TRBV6-1 with TRBJ2-7; 13 bases line up with TRBD2. The V segment lost 8 bases and the J segment 5 bases; nucleotides outside the gene matches: 12. Germline-derived CDR1 and CDR2 are MNHNS and SASEGT. The CDR3 has 16 amino acids.

The table lists this clone with many counts. This chain joins TRBV20-1 and TRBJ1-1, with D possibly matching TRBD1 (5 bases). The V end lost 7 bases, the J end lost 0 bases, and 27 bases lay between the germline ends. Looked up from germline, CDR1 is DFQATT and CDR2 is SNEGSKA (reference sequence). This CDR3 comprises 18 residues. Here the CDR3 DNA reads TGCAGTGTCCCAAAAGGGACGGGCCAAGGAGGGTTGAACACTGAAGCTTTCTTT. Its protein product is CSVPKGTGQGGLNTEAFF.

The chain is built from TRBV30 and TRBJ2-2; 12 nucleotides agree with TRBD2. With 2 bases clipped from V and 2 bases from J, the junction kept 12 bases outside the gene matches. The CDR3 has 19 amino acids. Germline V CDR1 and CDR2: GTSNPN, SVGIG (reference sequence). CDR3 protein: CAWSSPGLAGGYNTGELFF. CDR3 nucleotides: TGTGCCTGGAGTTCCCCCGGCCTAGCGGGAGGGTACAACACCGGGGAGCTGTTTTTT.

This clone was seen many times. This chain links TRBV4-2 with TRBJ2-3; D is undetermined. V lost 0 bases and J 6 bases, leaving 7 bases between the germline ends. The CDR3 consists of 13 residues. Germline values: CDR1 LGHNA, CDR2 YNFKEQ. CDR3 nucleotides: TGTGCCAGCAGCCAAGAGGTGGTCGATACGCAGTATTTT. The encoded protein is CASSQEVVDTQYF.

In its sample, this clone was seen many times. This chain links TRBV28 with TRBJ2-3; no reliable D call. This CDR3 contains 13 residues. Germline assignment: CDR1 MDHEN and CDR2 SYDVKM. The germline V and J ends were trimmed by 2 bases and 3 bases, with 6 bases remaining between them. The CDR3 protein is CASSLPGTDTQYF. DNA of the CDR3: TGTGCCAGCAGTTTACCAGGAACAGATACGCAGTATTTT. The full variable domain, completed using reference TRBV28 and TRBJ2-3, is DVKVTQSSRYLVKRTGEKVFLECVQDMDHENMFWYRQDPGLGLRLIYFSYDVKMKEKGDIPEGYSVSREKKERFSLILESASTNQTSMYLCASSLPGTDTQYFGPGTRLTVL.

In this sample, this clone turned up many times. V gene TRBV7-9 combines with J gene TRBJ1-1; tentatively, D is TRBD1 (5 bases). V was trimmed by 8 bases and J by 4 bases, leaving 14 bases between them. There are 13 residues in the CDR3. Germline-derived CDR1 and CDR2 are SEHNR and FQNEAQ (reference sequence). The CDR3 DNA is TGTGCCAGCCTCCCTTCCGGGGGCACTGAAGCTTTCTTT. Its translation: CASLPSGGTEAFF.

There are many counts of this clone. The gene calls are TRBV19 and TRBJ2-1, with 14 bases aligning to TRBD2. This CDR3 has 17 amino acids. From germline, CDR1 is LNHDA and CDR2 SQIVND (reference sequence). The V segment lost 5 bases and the J segment 5 bases; nucleotides outside the gene matches: 8. The CDR3 here is CASSPGTSGRVNNEQFF. In nucleotides, the CDR3 is TGTGCCAGTAGTCCAGGGACTAGCGGGAGAGTAAACAATGAGCAGTTCTTC.